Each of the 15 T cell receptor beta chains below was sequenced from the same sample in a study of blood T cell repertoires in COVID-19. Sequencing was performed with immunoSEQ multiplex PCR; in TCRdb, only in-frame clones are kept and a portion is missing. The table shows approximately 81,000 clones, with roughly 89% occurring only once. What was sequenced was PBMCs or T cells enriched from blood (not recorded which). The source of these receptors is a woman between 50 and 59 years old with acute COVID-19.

The CDR3 sequence: CASSPPSFAVQETQYF. CDR3 nucleotide sequence: TGTGCCAGCAGCCCTCCTAGCTTTGCGGTGCAAGAGACCCAGTACTTC. The chain employs TRBV7-2 and TRBJ2-5; the D gene is possibly TRBD2 (5 bases). V gave up 5 bases and J gave up 2 bases, with 18 bases separating them. Germline-derived CDR1 and CDR2 are SGHTA and FQGNSA. This CDR3 has 16 amino acids.

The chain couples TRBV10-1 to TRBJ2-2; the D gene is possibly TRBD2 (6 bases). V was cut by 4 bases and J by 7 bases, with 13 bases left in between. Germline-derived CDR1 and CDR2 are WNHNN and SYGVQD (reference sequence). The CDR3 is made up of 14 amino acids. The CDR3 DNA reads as TGCGCCAGCAGTGGGCGGGGTTCTAACGGGGAGCTGTTTTTT. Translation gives CASSGRGSNGELFF.

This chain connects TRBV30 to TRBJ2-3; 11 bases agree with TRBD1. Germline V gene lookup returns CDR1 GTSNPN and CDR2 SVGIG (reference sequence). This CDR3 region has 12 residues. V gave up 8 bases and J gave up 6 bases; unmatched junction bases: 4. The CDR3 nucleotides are TGTGCCCGGACAGGGGGCGCGGATACGCAGTATTTT. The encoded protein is CARTGGADTQYF.

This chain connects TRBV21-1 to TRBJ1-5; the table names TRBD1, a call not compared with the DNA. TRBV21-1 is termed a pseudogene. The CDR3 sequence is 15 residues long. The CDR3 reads CASISRQGSNQPQHF. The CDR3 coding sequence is TGTGCCAGCATATCGAGACAGGGCAGCAATCAGCCCCAGCATTTT.

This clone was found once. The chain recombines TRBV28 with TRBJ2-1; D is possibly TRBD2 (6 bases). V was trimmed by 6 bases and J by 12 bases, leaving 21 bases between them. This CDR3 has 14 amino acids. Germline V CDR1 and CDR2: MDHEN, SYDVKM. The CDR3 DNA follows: TGTGCCAGCAGGCCAGGAGGGCCCCCTTCCTGGCAGTTCTTC. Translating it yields CASRPGGPPSWQFF.

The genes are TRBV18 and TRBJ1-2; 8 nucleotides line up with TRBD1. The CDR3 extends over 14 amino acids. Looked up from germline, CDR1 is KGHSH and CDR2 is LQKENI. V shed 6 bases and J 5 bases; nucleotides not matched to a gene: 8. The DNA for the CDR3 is TGTGCCAGCTCCCCCGAGCAGGGGGCGTATGGCTACACCTTC. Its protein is CASSPEQGAYGYTF.

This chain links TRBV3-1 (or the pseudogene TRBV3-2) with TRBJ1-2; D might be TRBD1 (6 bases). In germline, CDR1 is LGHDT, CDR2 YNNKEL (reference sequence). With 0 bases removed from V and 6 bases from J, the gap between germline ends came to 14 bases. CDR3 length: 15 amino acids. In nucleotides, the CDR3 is TGTGCCAGCAGCCAAGAGGGGTGGGGGCGGCATGGCTACACCTTC. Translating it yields CASSQEGWGRHGYTF.

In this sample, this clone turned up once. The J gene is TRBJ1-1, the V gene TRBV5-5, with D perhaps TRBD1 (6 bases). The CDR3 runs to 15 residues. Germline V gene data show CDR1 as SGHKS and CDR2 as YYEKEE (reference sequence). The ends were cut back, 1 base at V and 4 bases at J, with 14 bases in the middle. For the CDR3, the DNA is TGTGCCAGCAGCTTGACAGGGCAAAGAAGCACTGAAGCTTTCTTT. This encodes CASSLTGQRSTEAFF.

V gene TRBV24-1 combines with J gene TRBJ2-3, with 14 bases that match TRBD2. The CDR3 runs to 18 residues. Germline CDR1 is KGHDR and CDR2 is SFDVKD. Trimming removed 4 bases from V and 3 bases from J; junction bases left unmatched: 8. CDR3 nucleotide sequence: TGTGCCACCAGTGACTGGGGACTAGCGGGAGTTGGGACAGATACGCAGTATTTT. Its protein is CATSDWGLAGVGTDTQYF.

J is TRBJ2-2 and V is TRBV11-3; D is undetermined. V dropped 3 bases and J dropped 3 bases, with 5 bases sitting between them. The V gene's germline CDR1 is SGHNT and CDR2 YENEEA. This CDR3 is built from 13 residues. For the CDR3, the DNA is TGTGCCAGCAGCTTCTCCGACACCGGGGAGCTGTTTTTT. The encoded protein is CASSFSDTGELFF.

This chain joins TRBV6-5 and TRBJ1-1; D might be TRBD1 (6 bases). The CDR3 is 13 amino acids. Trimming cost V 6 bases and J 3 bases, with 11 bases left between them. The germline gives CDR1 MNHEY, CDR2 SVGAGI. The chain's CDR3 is CASSPQGDTEAFF. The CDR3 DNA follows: TGTGCCAGCAGCCCACAGGGAGACACTGAAGCTTTCTTT.

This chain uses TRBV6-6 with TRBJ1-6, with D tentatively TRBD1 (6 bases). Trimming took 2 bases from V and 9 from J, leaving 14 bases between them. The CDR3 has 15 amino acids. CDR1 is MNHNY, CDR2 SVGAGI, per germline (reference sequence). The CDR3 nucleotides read TGTGCCAGCAGTTACCCCGACAGGTGGAGTTCACCCCTCCACTTT. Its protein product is CASSYPDRWSSPLHF.

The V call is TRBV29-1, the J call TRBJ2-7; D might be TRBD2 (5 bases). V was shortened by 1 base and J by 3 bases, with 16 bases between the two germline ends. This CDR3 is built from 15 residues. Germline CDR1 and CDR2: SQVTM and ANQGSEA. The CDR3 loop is CSVEAPSPGNYEQYF. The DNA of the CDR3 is TGCAGCGTTGAAGCCCCCTCCCCGGGAAACTACGAGCAGTACTTC.

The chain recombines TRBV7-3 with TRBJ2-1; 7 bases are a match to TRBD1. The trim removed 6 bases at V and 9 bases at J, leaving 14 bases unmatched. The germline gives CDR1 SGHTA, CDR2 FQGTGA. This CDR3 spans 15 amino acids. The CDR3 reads CASRPDTDRRSEQFF. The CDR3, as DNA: TGTGCCAGCAGGCCCGATACGGACAGGAGGAGTGAGCAGTTCTTC.

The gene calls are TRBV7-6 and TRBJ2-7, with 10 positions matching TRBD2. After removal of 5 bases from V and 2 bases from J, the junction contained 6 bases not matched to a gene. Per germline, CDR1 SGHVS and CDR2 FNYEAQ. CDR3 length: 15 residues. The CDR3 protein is CASSLRTSGAYEQYF. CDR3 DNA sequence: TGTGCCAGCAGCCTTAGGACTAGCGGCGCCTACGAGCAGTACTTC.